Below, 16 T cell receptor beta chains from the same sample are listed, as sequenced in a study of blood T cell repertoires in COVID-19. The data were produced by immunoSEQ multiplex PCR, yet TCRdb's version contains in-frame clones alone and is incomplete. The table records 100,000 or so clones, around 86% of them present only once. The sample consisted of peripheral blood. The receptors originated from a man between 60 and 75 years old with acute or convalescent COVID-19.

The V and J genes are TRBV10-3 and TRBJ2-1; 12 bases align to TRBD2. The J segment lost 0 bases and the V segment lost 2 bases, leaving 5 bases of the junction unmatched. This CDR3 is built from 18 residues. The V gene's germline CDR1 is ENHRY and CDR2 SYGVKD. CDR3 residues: CAISENPTSGSSYNEQFF. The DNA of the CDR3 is TGTGCCATCAGTGAGAACCCGACTAGCGGGAGCTCCTACAATGAGCAGTTCTTC.

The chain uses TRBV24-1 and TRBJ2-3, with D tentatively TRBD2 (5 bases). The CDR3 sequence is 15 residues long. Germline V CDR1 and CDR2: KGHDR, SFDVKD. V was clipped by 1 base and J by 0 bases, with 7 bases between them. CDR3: CATSDFRGSTDTQYF. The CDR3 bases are TGTGCCACCAGTGATTTCCGCGGGAGCACAGATACGCAGTATTTT.

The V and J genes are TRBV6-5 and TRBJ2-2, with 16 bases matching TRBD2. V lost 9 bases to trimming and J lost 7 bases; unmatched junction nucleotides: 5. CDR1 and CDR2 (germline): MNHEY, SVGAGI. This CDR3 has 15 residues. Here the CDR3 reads CASRGLAGGRGELFF. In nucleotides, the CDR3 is TGTGCCAGTCGGGGACTAGCGGGAGGGCGCGGGGAGCTGTTTTTT.

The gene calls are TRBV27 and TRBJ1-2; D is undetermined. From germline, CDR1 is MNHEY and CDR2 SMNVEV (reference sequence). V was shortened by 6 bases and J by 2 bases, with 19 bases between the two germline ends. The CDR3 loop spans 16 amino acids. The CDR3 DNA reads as TGTGCCAGCAGAAGCGGTGGGGAGGACGGAAACTATGGCTACACCTTC. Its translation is CASRSGGEDGNYGYTF.

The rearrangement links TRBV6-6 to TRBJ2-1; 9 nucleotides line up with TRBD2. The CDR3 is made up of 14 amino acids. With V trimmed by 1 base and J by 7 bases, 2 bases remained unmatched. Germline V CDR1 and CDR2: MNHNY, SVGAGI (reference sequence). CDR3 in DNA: TGTGCCAGCAGTTACTATCTAGCGGGGAATGAGCAGTTCTTC. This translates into CASSYYLAGNEQFF.

The DNA for the CDR3 is TGTGCCAGCAGCGCCAGAGGACAAGGGGACACTGAAGCTTTCTTT. Its protein product is CASSARGQGDTEAFF. The V call is TRBV7-9, the J call TRBJ1-1; tentative D call: TRBD1 (5 bases). Germline CDR1 is SEHNR and CDR2 is FQNEAQ (reference sequence). The CDR3 sequence is 15 residues long. Trimming left V 5 bases short and J 3 bases short, with 16 bases between.

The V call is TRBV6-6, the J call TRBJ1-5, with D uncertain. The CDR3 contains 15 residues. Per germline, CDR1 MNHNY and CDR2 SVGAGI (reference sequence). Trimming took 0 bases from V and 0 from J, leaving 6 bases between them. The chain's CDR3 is CASSYSGSSNQPQHF. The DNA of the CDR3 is TGTGCCAGCAGTTACTCGGGCAGTAGCAATCAGCCCCAGCATTTT.

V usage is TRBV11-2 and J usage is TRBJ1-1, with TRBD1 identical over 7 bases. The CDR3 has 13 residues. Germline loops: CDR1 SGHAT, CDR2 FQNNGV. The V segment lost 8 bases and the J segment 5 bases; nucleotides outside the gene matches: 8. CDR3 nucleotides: TGTGCCAGCCACCGGACAGGAGGGACTGAAGCTTTCTTT. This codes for CASHRTGGTEAFF.

As DNA, the CDR3 is TGTGCCAGCAGTACCTACCTAAGACAGGGGGCAAGCACTGAAGCTTTCTTT. It is translated as CASSTYLRQGASTEAFF. The chain uses TRBV2 and TRBJ1-1, with 10 positions matching TRBD1. Germline V gene data show CDR1 as SNHLY and CDR2 as FYNNEI. Trimming removed 5 bases from V and 4 bases from J; junction bases left unmatched: 13. The CDR3 contains 17 residues.

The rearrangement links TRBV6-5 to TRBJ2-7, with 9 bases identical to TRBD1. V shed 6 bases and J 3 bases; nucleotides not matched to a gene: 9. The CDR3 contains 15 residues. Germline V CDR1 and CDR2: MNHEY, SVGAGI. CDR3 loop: CASRDRDRENYEQYF. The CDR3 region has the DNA TGTGCCAGCAGAGACCGGGACAGGGAGAACTACGAGCAGTACTTC.

The CDR3 sequence is CASSFGLAGGLYNEQFF. Written as DNA, the CDR3 is TGTGCCAGCAGCTTTGGTCTAGCGGGGGGGCTGTACAATGAGCAGTTCTTC. V is TRBV5-5 and J is TRBJ2-1; 12 bases are shared with TRBD2. This CDR3 spans 17 amino acids. The J segment lost 4 bases and the V segment lost 2 bases, leaving 7 bases of the junction unmatched. Germline V gene data show CDR1 as SGHKS and CDR2 as YYEKEE (reference sequence).

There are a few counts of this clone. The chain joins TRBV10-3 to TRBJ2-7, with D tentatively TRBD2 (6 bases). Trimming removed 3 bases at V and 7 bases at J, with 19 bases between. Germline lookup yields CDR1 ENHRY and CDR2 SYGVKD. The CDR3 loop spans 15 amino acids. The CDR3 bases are TGTGCCATCAGTGACATCCTTCAGGGACTGAGTGAGCAGTACTTC. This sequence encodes CAISDILQGLSEQYF.

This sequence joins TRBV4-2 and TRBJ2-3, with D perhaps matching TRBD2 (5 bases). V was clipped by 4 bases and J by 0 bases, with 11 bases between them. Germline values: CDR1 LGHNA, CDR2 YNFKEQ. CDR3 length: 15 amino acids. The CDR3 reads CASSPTTVSTDTQYF. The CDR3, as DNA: TGTGCCAGCAGCCCGACTACCGTTAGCACAGATACGCAGTATTTT.

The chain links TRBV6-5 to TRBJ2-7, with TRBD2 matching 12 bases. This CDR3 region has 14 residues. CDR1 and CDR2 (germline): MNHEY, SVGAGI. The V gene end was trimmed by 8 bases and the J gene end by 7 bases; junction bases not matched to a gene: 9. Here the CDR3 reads CASDPLAGGREQYF. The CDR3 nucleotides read TGTGCCAGCGACCCACTAGCGGGAGGTCGAGAGCAGTACTTC.

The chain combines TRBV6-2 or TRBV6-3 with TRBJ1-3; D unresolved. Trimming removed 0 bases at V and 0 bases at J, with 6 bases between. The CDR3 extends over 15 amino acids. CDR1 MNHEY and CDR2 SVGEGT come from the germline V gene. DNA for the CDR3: TGTGCCAGCAGTTACTCGGGCAGCTCTGGAAACACCATATATTTT. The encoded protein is CASSYSGSSGNTIYF.

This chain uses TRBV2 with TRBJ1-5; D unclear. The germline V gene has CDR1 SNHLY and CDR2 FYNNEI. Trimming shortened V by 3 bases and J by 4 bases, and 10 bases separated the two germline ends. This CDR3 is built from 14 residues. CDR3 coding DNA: TGTGCCAGCAGTGAGATCAACAAGAATCAGCCCCAGCATTTT. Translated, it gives CASSEINKNQPQHF.